This TCR beta chain was retrieved from a study of beta chain features in type 1 diabetes (dated 2018 in TCRdb). At the level of the whole study: Patients and healthy donors did not differ in mean age, gender distribution, total cell number or subset yield. Across all samples, roughly 110,000,000 sorted cells were examined, and cell number per subset correlated strongly with RNA yield. In the study, TCRB repertoires of sorted circulating CD4+ T cell subsets from recently diagnosed type 1 diabetes patients were compared with those of matched healthy donors. Whereas all 30 or so donors provided naive and central memory subsets, regulatory and stem cell-like memory subsets were isolated from just 8 patients and about 8 healthy donors.

To note about this clone: What antigen it recognizes has not been identified. No much larger clonotype is one base removed from it; base qualities were not supplied.

The High Capacity cDNA Reverse Transcription Kit was used to reverse transcribe all of the isolated RNA, meaning that expressed TCRB transcripts were what got sequenced. Naive, central memory and regulatory T cell samples underwent deep immunoSEQ sequencing, averaging around 3.7 million total reads per sample. Sorted cells were lysed in RLT buffer, and RNA was extracted using DNase-treated RNeasy Micro or Mini kits according to cell number. To prevent cross-contamination, each cell subset was processed individually, whereas patient and healthy donor samples were processed jointly. TCRB sequences were amplified from cDNA with the immunoSEQ multiplex PCR, producing 87-bp fragments spanning the CDR3 region. Amplicons were sequenced on the Illumina HiSeq platform. Per the source publication's procedure: PCR bias was computationally corrected using synthetic template baselines, reads within Hamming distance 2 were collapsed, and singletons that could not be merged were discarded. Reads were aligned against IMGT to assign V, D and J genes, CDR3 length and insertions or deletions at six rearrangement sites. Within each subset, clonotype counts were normalized to sorted cell number, after which true diversity and Gini coefficients were computed with the tcR R package. The overlap coefficient, calculated on TCRB nucleotide sequences, was used to measure repertoire sharing. Out-of-frame TCRB sequences from naive cells were analyzed as a proxy for the pre-selection repertoire. TCRdb re-hosts the immuneACCESS table, in-frame sequences only. Its copies lack some clones; in the studies checked, an unresolved V gene accounts for under half of them, and the cause for the rest is not known. For V, J and clone size, that table is used; D and trimming come from the DNA. Within this sample are 120,000 to 150,000 clones, with 10% of them counted one time only. Together, the top ten hold approximately 1.3% of the sample.

What the work shows at the level of the full study, not this receptor alone: At VDJ recombination sites, type 1 diabetes patients had fewer insertions and more deleted nucleotides, which implies abnormalities in thymic rearrangement. Shorter templates might be favored by PCR, yet because patient and control samples were amplified and corrected together, any such skew would affect both groups equally. Because cDNA was sequenced instead of genomic DNA, activated cells with high expression could be over-represented, although the groups did not differ in activation or CD3 levels. A moderate but significant shortening of TCRB CDR3 length was observed in type 1 diabetes patients in all four CD4+ subsets. HLA sub-analyses involved small numbers of individuals, so any influence of HLA type on TCRB rearrangement remained unresolved. Naive, central memory and regulatory TCRB repertoires appeared to be more alike among patients than among healthy donors.

A single peripheral blood draw of around 120 mL on average was collected from each donor into heparinised tubes. Using a panel that included CD45RO, CCR7, CD25, CD127, CD95 and CD27, naive, central memory, regulatory and stem cell-like memory CD4+ T cells were sorted on a BD FACSAria II. All sorted populations exceeded 95% purity. Right away, PBMCs were isolated by Lymphoprep density gradient centrifugation and were stained directly, with no culture step. Samples were stained and sorted in pairs, with one healthy donor and one patient per experiment, so that batch effects were minimized. Sequenced: naive CD4+ T cells from blood. This specimen's cell subset or site label, interpreted: true naive CD4+ T cells. This sequence was found in a man in his late teens or twenties in good health.

CDR3 loop: CASTKGAGQINSPLHF. At the DNA level, the sequence is TGTGCCAGCACCAAGGGGGCGGGACAGATTAATTCACCCCTCCACTTT. The rearrangement combines TRBV5-6 with TRBJ1-6; 7 nucleotides in the junction match TRBD1. The CDR3 has 16 amino acids, counting the end cysteine and phenylalanine. Solely the CDR3 DNA is kept, with 48 bases framed from the first base. The germline V gene encodes CDR1 SGHDT and CDR2 YYEEEE. V has 6 bases trimmed and J has 6 bases trimmed; junction bases matching no gene number 12.